The 5 T cell receptor beta chains reported below all come from one sample, sequenced in a study of T cell responses to AZD1222 COVID-19 vaccine. Sequencing used immunoSEQ multiplex PCR; TCRdb keeps in-frame clones, though not all of them. Of over 55,000 clones in the sample, about three quarters were seen once. This specimen was peripheral blood, taken 28 days after the second AZD1222 dose. The origin of the receptors is an adult who received the AZD1222 COVID-19 vaccine.

The chain uses TRBV9 and TRBJ2-3; D is ambiguous. The CDR3 length is 14 residues. Germline values: CDR1 SGDLS, CDR2 YYNGEE. V gave up 4 bases and J gave up 0 bases, with 9 bases separating them. The CDR3 sequence: CASSPLPSTDTQYF. CDR3 in DNA: TGTGCCAGCAGCCCCTTGCCTAGCACAGATACGCAGTATTTT.

This chain joins TRBV18 and TRBJ2-5; D is unclear. This CDR3 contains 13 residues. Trimming took 3 bases from V and 2 from J, leaving 7 bases between them. In germline, CDR1 is KGHSH, CDR2 LQKENI. This chain's CDR3 is CASSPQEQETQYF. The CDR3 bases are TGTGCCAGCTCACCTCAGGAACAAGAGACCCAGTACTTC.

The genes are TRBV27 and TRBJ1-6; TRBD1 matches 8 bases. V lost 4 bases and J lost 6; bases outside the gene matches: 8. This CDR3 region has 16 residues. Germline V gene data show CDR1 as MNHEY and CDR2 as SMNVEV (reference sequence). CDR3 region: CASSWINTGGNSPLHF. The CDR3 bases are TGTGCCAGCAGTTGGATAAACACAGGGGGTAATTCACCCCTCCACTTT.

The chain joins TRBV7-2 to TRBJ2-7; D is possibly TRBD1 or TRBD2 (5 bases each). Trimming took 5 bases from V and 7 from J, leaving 21 bases between them. The CDR3 extends over 15 amino acids. Germline values: CDR1 SGHTA, CDR2 FQGNSA. The CDR3 loop is CASSLSQGHWGEQYF. The CDR3 DNA follows: TGTGCCAGCAGCCTAAGCCAGGGCCATTGGGGGGAGCAGTACTTC.

The J gene is TRBJ2-2, the V gene TRBV7-2; D might be TRBD1 or TRBD2, each matching 7 bases. The CDR3 consists of 16 residues. Trimming took 4 bases from V and 4 from J, leaving 16 bases between them. The germline gives CDR1 SGHTA, CDR2 FQGNSA. DNA for the CDR3: TGTGCCAGCAGCTCCAGGGGGGGGCTGGGCACCGGGGAGCTGTTTTTT. Translation gives CASSSRGGLGTGELFF.